A selection of T cell receptor beta chains follows, all from one sample in a study of cytomegalovirus exposure and HLA in healthy donors. Assay used: immunoSEQ multiplex PCR; TCRdb lists only in-frame clones, some missing. Here the sample spans 140,000 to 150,000 clones, 65% to 80% being singletons. Sequencing input: PBMCs. The receptors were gathered from a man in his thirties or forties in good health and CMV-seronegative. CDR3s include the opening cysteine and the closing phenylalanine or tryptophan. A D gene is named only where the DNA matches it firmly. Clone size is shown for a subset of rows, as once, few, many or a class of expanded clone.

TRBV12-5	-	-	TRBJ2-3	CASALGQGSTDTQYF	TGTGCTAGTGCCTTGGGGCAGGGGTCCACAGATACGCAGTATTTT
TRBV6-1	TRBD2	-	TRBJ2-5	CASRVTSGAQETQYF	TGTGCCAGCAGGGTTACTAGCGGGGCCCAAGAGACCCAGTACTTC
TRBV6-5	TRBD2	few	TRBJ2-1	CASSYTGGRPNEQFF	TGTGCCAGCAGTTACACGGGCGGGAGGCCCAATGAGCAGTTCTTC
TRBV27	TRBD2	-	TRBJ2-1	CASSPRTRAGLTYNEQFF	TGTGCCAGCAGTCCACGAACCCGAGCGGGGCTAACCTACAATGAGCAGTTCTTC
TRBV19	TRBD1	-	TRBJ1-1	CASSIGQGRTEAFF	TGTGCCAGTAGTATAGGACAGGGTAGGACTGAAGCTTTCTTT
TRBV5-1	-	few	TRBJ2-3	CASSLASYTSTDTQYF	TGCGCCAGCAGCTTGGCCTCCTATACTAGCACAGATACGCAGTATTTT
TRBV5-1	-	-	TRBJ1-1	CASSLGEGVGTEAFF	TGCGCCAGCAGCTTAGGGGAGGGGGTGGGAACTGAAGCTTTCTTT
TRBV2	-	-	TRBJ1-2	CASSNTGISYGYTF	TGTGCCAGCAGTAATACAGGGATTTCTTATGGCTACACCTTC
TRBV5-1	TRBD2	-	TRBJ2-6	CASSLMTSGAGGANVLTF	TGCGCCAGCAGCTTGATGACTAGCGGGGCCGGCGGGGCCAACGTCCTGACTTTC
TRBV7-2	TRBD1	few	TRBJ1-2	CASSFAQGAVYGYTF	TGTGCCAGCAGCTTCGCACAGGGGGCGGTCTATGGCTACACCTTC
TRBV2	-	few	TRBJ2-1	CASSPTRAIYNEQFF	TGTGCCAGCAGTCCGACTAGGGCCATCTACAATGAGCAGTTCTTC
TRBV7-2	-	-	TRBJ2-7	CASSLQTSEQYF	TGTGCCAGCAGCTTACAGACAAGCGAGCAGTACTTC
TRBV6-1	-	-	TRBJ1-4	CASSSLPREKLFF	TGTGCCAGCAGTTCCCTCCCGCGGGAAAAACTGTTTTTT
TRBV5-1	-	-	TRBJ2-5	CASSSRTRGETQYF	TGCGCCAGCAGCTCCAGGACTCGGGGTGAGACCCAGTACTTC
TRBV7-6	TRBD2	-	TRBJ2-3	CASSPGLAGEESSQADTQYF	TGTGCCAGCAGCCCCGGGTTAGCGGGAGAGGAGTCTTCTCAGGCAGATACGCAGTATTTT
TRBV6-6	TRBD2	-	TRBJ2-7	CASSSPSSGRSYEQYF	TGTGCCAGCAGTTCCCCCTCTAGCGGGAGATCCTACGAGCAGTACTTC
TRBV6-6	-	-	TRBJ1-2	CASSYLDSLYGYTF	TGTGCCAGCAGTTACCTCGACAGTCTCTATGGCTACACCTTC
TRBV11-2	TRBD1	few	TRBJ2-1	CASSSRTGGSHNEQFF	TGTGCCAGCAGCTCTAGGACAGGTGGGTCCCACAATGAGCAGTTCTTC
TRBV14	-	once	TRBJ2-3	CASSQGLFTDTQYF	TGTGCCAGCAGCCAGGGGCTCTTCACAGATACGCAGTATTTT
TRBV12-1	-	-	TRBJ2-7	CASTPWGRLAGVQPPIYEQYF	TGTGCCAGCACTCCCTGGGGCCGACTAGCGGGGGTCCAACCCCCTATTTACGAGCAGTACTTC
TRBV7-2	TRBD1	-	TRBJ1-1	CASSLVGGLNTEAFF	TGTGCCAGCAGCTTAGTAGGGGGCCTGAACACTGAAGCTTTCTTT
TRBV11-2	TRBD2	-	TRBJ2-7	CASSLSSAGGQYEQYF	TGTGCCAGCAGCCTCTCTTCCGCGGGGGGCCAGTACGAGCAGTACTTC
TRBV25-1	-	-	TRBJ2-7	CASSEEGAAYEQYF	TGTGCCAGCAGTGAAGAAGGGGCGGCGTACGAGCAGTACTTC
TRBV25-1	TRBD1	once	TRBJ2-7	CASSEPYWTGQSYEQYF	TGTGCCAGCAGTGAGCCTTACTGGACAGGGCAGTCCTACGAGCAGTACTTC
TRBV29-1	TRBD2	few	TRBJ2-3	CSVLGLAGGSDTQYF	TGCAGCGTTTTAGGACTAGCGGGAGGATCAGATACGCAGTATTTT
TRBV4-1	-	-	TRBJ2-7	CASSQGQDTDGYEQYF	TGCGCCAGCAGCCAGGGACAAGACACGGATGGCTACGAGCAGTACTTC
TRBV27	TRBD2	-	TRBJ2-7	CASSWGTRRDEQYF	TGTGCCAGCAGTTGGGGGACTAGACGCGACGAGCAGTACTTC
TRBV5-4	TRBD2	-	TRBJ2-1	CASSWAPSGSSYNEQFF	TGTGCCAGCAGCTGGGCCCCTAGCGGGAGCTCCTACAATGAGCAGTTCTTC
TRBV14	-	-	TRBJ2-7	CASSQAIPGVREQYF	TGTGCCAGCAGCCAAGCAATTCCAGGGGTTCGGGAGCAGTACTTC
TRBV6-5	-	few	TRBJ1-1	CASSYYAGKTEAFF	TGTGCCAGCAGTTACTATGCAGGGAAGACTGAAGCTTTCTTT
TRBV30	-	-	TRBJ1-2	CAWNWGADYGYTF	TGTGCCTGGAACTGGGGAGCAGACTATGGCTACACCTTC
TRBV7-8	-	once	TRBJ1-1	CASSLGKVEAFF	TGTGCCAGCAGCCTCGGGAAGGTGGAAGCTTTCTTT
TRBV2	-	-	TRBJ1-5	CASSDLGAGEGPQHF	TGTGCCAGCAGTGATTTGGGGGCAGGGGAGGGACCCCAGCATTTT
TRBV28	TRBD2	few	TRBJ2-3	CASSSPVGLAGADTQYF	TGTGCCAGCAGTTCACCCGTCGGACTAGCGGGAGCAGATACGCAGTATTTT
TRBV5-4	-	-	TRBJ2-7	CASSLRGSGRIYEQYF	TGTGCCAGCAGCTTGCGGGGTTCTGGGCGGATCTACGAGCAGTACTTC
TRBV14	-	once	TRBJ2-3	CASSTGRITQYF	TGTGCCAGCAGCACCGGTAGAATTACGCAGTATTTT
TRBV28	-	few	TRBJ2-2	CASSVVLVTGELFF	TGTGCCAGCAGTGTAGTATTAGTCACCGGGGAGCTGTTTTTT
TRBV30	TRBD1	-	TRBJ2-1	CARTGGYNEQFF	TGTGCCCGGACAGGGGGGTACAATGAGCAGTTCTTC
TRBV30	TRBD1	once	TRBJ2-7	CACSGTGAYEQYF	TGTGCCTGCTCCGGGACAGGAGCCTACGAGCAGTACTTC
TRBV5-1	TRBD1	-	TRBJ2-3	CASSLGDSLTDTQYF	TGCGCCAGCAGCCTAGGGGACAGTCTCACAGATACGCAGTATTTT
TRBV2	-	-	TRBJ2-1	CASSTGQGGSSYNEQFF	TGTGCCAGCAGTACCGGACAGGGCGGGAGCTCCTACAATGAGCAGTTCTTC
TRBV23-1	-	-	TRBJ2-2	CASSQSRRRNTGELFF	TGCGCCAGCAGTCAATCCCGTAGAAGGAACACCGGGGAGCTGTTTTTT
TRBV7-2	TRBD1	-	TRBJ2-3	CASSPRTGGADTQYF	TGTGCCAGCAGCCCCCGGACAGGGGGAGCAGATACGCAGTATTTT
TRBV27	TRBD1	-	TRBJ1-2	CASSPLKGASVGGGGYTF	TGTGCCAGCAGCCCCTTAAAGGGGGCCTCAGTAGGTGGCGGTGGCTACACCTTC